What follows are 18 T cell receptor beta chains derived from one specimen sequenced in a study of blood T cell repertoires in COVID-19. Generated by immunoSEQ multiplex PCR, the TCRdb table keeps only in-frame clones and is missing some. This repertoire shows about 290,000 clones, 85% found once; its top ten account for 4% to 5%. Material: peripheral blood. The receptor source for this set is a woman between 45 and 65 years old with active or convalescent COVID-19.

This chain connects TRBV10-3 to TRBJ1-2; maybe TRBD1 (6 bases). Germline values: CDR1 ENHRY, CDR2 SYGVKD. CDR3 length: 13 residues. The V end was cut by 8 bases, the J end by 2 bases, with 12 bases between. CDR3 region: CAIRGGVNYGYTF. In DNA form, the CDR3 reads TGTGCCATCCGGGGGGGCGTGAACTATGGCTACACCTTC.

The chain joins TRBV6-4 to TRBJ2-3; D not resolved. Germline values: CDR1 MRHNA, CDR2 SNTAGT. This CDR3 is 16 amino acids long. V lost 2 bases to trimming and J lost 9 bases, with 21 bases between them. Here the CDR3 reads CASSDLLCYPPVTQYF. The DNA for the CDR3 is TGTGCCAGCAGTGACCTACTGTGTTACCCCCCGGTCACGCAGTATTTT.

The rearrangement uses TRBV29-1 and TRBJ2-1; no definite D call. Germline V gene data show CDR1 as SQVTM and CDR2 as ANQGSEA. Deletions cut 4 bases from V and 6 bases from J, with 13 bases between. The CDR3 runs to 13 residues. For the CDR3, the DNA is TGCAGCGTTGTGAGGCTTAATACCAATGAGCAGTTCTTC. Protein: CSVVRLNTNEQFF.

This chain joins TRBV3-1 (or the pseudogene TRBV3-2) and TRBJ1-1; TRBD1 agrees at 11 bases. The length of the CDR3 is 15 residues. Germline loops: CDR1 LGHDT, CDR2 YNNKEL (reference sequence). The junction had 6 bases not matched to a gene; V was cut back by 5 bases and J by 4 bases. The CDR3 protein is CASSTRTGGSTEAFF. CDR3 DNA sequence: TGTGCCAGCAGCACTAGGACAGGGGGCAGCACTGAAGCTTTCTTT.

V gene TRBV7-9 combines with J gene TRBJ1-6; unclear D gene. The germline V and J ends were trimmed by 4 bases and 4 bases, with 8 bases remaining between them. Germline V gene data show CDR1 as SEHNR and CDR2 as FQNEAQ (reference sequence). CDR3 size: 14 residues. This chain's CDR3 is CASSSPGYNSPLHF. Here the CDR3 DNA reads TGTGCCAGCAGCTCCCCGGGATATAATTCACCCCTCCACTTT.

The genes are TRBV25-1 and TRBJ1-4; possible D gene TRBD1, 6 bases. The CDR3 extends over 15 amino acids. Germline loops: CDR1 MGHDK, CDR2 SYGVNS. Trimming pared 4 bases from V and 3 bases from J, leaving 12 bases between. This chain's CDR3 is CASSGPGGSNEKLFF. The CDR3 region has the DNA TGTGCCAGCAGTGGCCCGGGGGGCTCTAATGAAAAACTGTTTTTT.

The J gene is TRBJ2-1, the V gene TRBV18; D unresolved. Trimming left V 0 bases short and J 9 bases short, with 15 bases between. CDR1 KGHSH and CDR2 LQKENI come from the germline V gene. The CDR3 is 15 residues long. CDR3 amino acids: CASSPPGWVRGEQFF. The DNA for the CDR3 is TGTGCCAGCTCACCACCGGGCTGGGTTCGTGGTGAGCAGTTCTTC.

The V and J genes are TRBV2 and TRBJ1-2; TRBD1 matches 9 bases. In germline, CDR1 is SNHLY, CDR2 FYNNEI. The CDR3 consists of 13 residues. J was trimmed by 3 bases and V by 7 bases; bases with no gene match: 3. The CDR3 DNA reads TGTGCCAGCAAGGGACAGGGCTACTATGGCTACACCTTC. Encoded protein: CASKGQGYYGYTF.

The J gene is TRBJ2-1, the V gene TRBV6-6; 13 bases align to TRBD2. The J segment lost 3 bases and the V segment lost 5 bases, leaving 7 bases of the junction unmatched. Per the germline V gene, CDR1 is MNHNY and CDR2 is SVGAGI (reference sequence). The CDR3 is 17 amino acids. The CDR3 protein is CASSRPGLAGRYNEQFF. Here the CDR3 DNA reads TGTGCCAGCAGTCGACCGGGACTAGCGGGACGCTACAATGAGCAGTTCTTC.

This clone came up a few times. CDR3 in amino acids: CASSLQGPGNTIYF. CDR3 nucleotides: TGTGCCAGCTCACTTCAGGGGCCTGGAAACACCATATATTTT. The chain combines TRBV18 with TRBJ1-3; D might be TRBD1 (6 bases). Trimming removed 4 bases at V and 2 bases at J, with 9 bases between. The CDR3 contains 14 residues. Germline CDR1 is KGHSH and CDR2 is LQKENI.

The chain uses TRBV4-2 and TRBJ2-7; 10 bases agree with TRBD2. The CDR3 is 16 amino acids. With 8 bases clipped from V and 3 bases from J, the junction kept 13 bases outside the gene matches. CDR1 is LGHNA and CDR2 is YNFKEQ in the germline V gene. The CDR3 DNA sequence: TGTGCCAGCGGGCGGGGGCTAGCGGGAGACGACTACGAGCAGTACTTC. Translated, it gives CASGRGLAGDDYEQYF.

A few counts support this clone. The chain employs TRBV4-1 and TRBJ1-1; D not certain. Germline V gene sequence: CDR1 MGHRA, CDR2 YSYEKL. This CDR3 contains 14 residues. V lost 5 bases to trimming and J lost 2 bases, with 12 bases between them. The CDR3 loop is CASSYKSRNTEAFF. CDR3 DNA: TGCGCCAGCAGCTATAAGAGCCGAAACACTGAAGCTTTCTTT.

The chain combines TRBV3-1 (or the pseudogene TRBV3-2) with TRBJ2-7; D is unclear. The CDR3 has 13 residues. Germline V lookup: CDR1 LGHDT, CDR2 YNNKEL (reference sequence). Trimming left V 1 base short and J 3 bases short, with 7 bases between. CDR3 loop: CASSQGLNYEQYF. The CDR3 region has the DNA TGTGCCAGCAGCCAAGGGCTGAACTACGAGCAGTACTTC.

V gene TRBV30 combines with J gene TRBJ2-3; TRBD1 is a possible D gene (6 bases). The CDR3 has 11 residues. Germline V gene lookup returns CDR1 GTSNPN and CDR2 SVGIG (reference sequence). The CDR3 here is CGKIQGDTQYF. In nucleotides, the CDR3 is TGTGGGAAGATACAGGGAGATACGCAGTATTTT.

J is TRBJ1-2 and V is TRBV2, with 8 bases identical to TRBD1. The V gene's germline CDR1 is SNHLY and CDR2 FYNNEI. The CDR3 is made up of 14 amino acids. V lost 5 bases, J lost 7 bases, and 9 bases stayed unmatched. In DNA, the CDR3 is TGTGCCAGCAGTCCAGGGGGCGCTCAATCTGGCTACACCTTC. Translating gives CASSPGGAQSGYTF.

This clone has only a few counts. The chain links TRBV6-2 or TRBV6-3 to TRBJ1-5, with D possibly being TRBD1 (6 bases). The V gene lost 2 bases and the J gene lost 4 bases, with 18 bases spanning the gap. Germline-derived CDR1 and CDR2 are MNHEY and SVGEGT. The CDR3 covers 17 residues. The CDR3 nucleotides are TGTGCCAGCAGTTACACCAGGGGCGGAAATCAGAATCAGCCCCAGCATTTT. This codes for CASSYTRGGNQNQPQHF.

The genes are TRBV19 and TRBJ2-1; TRBD2 matches 11 bases. V lost 5 bases and J lost 6; bases outside the gene matches: 12. Germline V CDR1 and CDR2: LNHDA, SQIVND (reference sequence). The CDR3 covers 17 residues. The CDR3 spells CASSYRDTSGRFNEQFF. The CDR3 DNA reads as TGTGCCAGTAGTTACCGTGACACTAGCGGGAGATTCAATGAGCAGTTCTTC.

The chain couples TRBV18 to TRBJ2-7, with 12 bases that match TRBD2. Per the germline V gene, CDR1 is KGHSH and CDR2 is LQKENI. V gave up 3 bases and J gave up 4 bases; unmatched junction bases: 22. CDR3 size: 21 residues. The CDR3 DNA sequence: TGTGCCAGCTCACCCCCTGAGGGGGGGGCTAGCGGGAGGGCCACGCGGTACGAGCAGTACTTC. Translation gives CASSPPEGGASGRATRYEQYF.